The clone carrying this T cell receptor beta chain was picked up one time. The data originate from a study of blood T cell repertoires in COVID-19. Across the whole study: Donors in the United States, Italy and Spain gave samples during acute or convalescent COVID-19. T cells, B-cell-depleted T cells, or PBMCs supplied cDNA or gDNA.

Methods used by the authors: Reference gene primer amplification gave nucleated cell count estimates. The repertoire was sequenced with immunoSEQ multiplex PCR; TCRdb's copy has only in-frame clones and lacks some. V and J calls plus clone size are reproduced from that table; the DNA served to infer D and trimming. The sample shows approximately 190,000 clones, under 90% of them seen only once. Germline-derived CDR1 and CDR2 are SQVTM and ANQGSEA. The CDR3 length is 15 residues. Germline trimming cut 6 bases from V and 4 bases from J; bases unmatched to any gene: 13. This sequence originates from a man aged 55 to 70 with acute or convalescent COVID-19. The material sequenced was peripheral blood. The genes are TRBV29-1 and TRBJ2-3; 7 bases map to TRBD2. The CDR3 DNA reads as TGCAGCGTAACTAGTGTGGGAGGGCCGTCAGATACGCAGTATTTT. Amino acids: CSVTSVGGPSDTQYF.